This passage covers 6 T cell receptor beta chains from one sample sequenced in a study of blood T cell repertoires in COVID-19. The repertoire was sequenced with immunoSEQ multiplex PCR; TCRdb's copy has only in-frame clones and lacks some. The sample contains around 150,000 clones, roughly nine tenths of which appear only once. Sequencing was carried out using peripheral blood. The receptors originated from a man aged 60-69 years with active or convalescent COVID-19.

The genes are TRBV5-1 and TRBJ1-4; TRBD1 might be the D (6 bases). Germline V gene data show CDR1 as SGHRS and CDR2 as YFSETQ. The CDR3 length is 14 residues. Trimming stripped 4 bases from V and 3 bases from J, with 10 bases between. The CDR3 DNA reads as TGCGCCAGCAGCAAGGACAGCGCTAATGAAAAACTGTTTTTT. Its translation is CASSKDSANEKLFF.

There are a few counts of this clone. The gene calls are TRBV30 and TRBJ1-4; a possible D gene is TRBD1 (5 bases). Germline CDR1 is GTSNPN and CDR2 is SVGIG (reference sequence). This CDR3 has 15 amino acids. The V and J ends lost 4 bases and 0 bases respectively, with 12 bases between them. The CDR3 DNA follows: TGTGCCTGGACTAGGGGACTAGCAACTAATGAAAAACTGTTTTTT. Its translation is CAWTRGLATNEKLFF.

As DNA, the CDR3 is TGTGCCAGCAAACGCGGGACAGTGAATCAGCCCCAGCATTTT. It translates to CASKRGTVNQPQHF. The J gene is TRBJ1-5, the V gene TRBV28; 7 bases are shared with TRBD1. V shed 7 bases and J 4 bases; nucleotides not matched to a gene: 7. The length of the CDR3 is 14 residues. Germline V gene sequence: CDR1 MDHEN, CDR2 SYDVKM.

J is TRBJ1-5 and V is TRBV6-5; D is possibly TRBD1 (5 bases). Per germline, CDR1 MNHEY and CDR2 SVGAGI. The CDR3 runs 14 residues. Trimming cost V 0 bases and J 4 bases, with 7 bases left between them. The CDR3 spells CASSYSEGNQPQHF. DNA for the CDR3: TGTGCCAGCAGTTACTCGGAGGGGAATCAGCCCCAGCATTTT.

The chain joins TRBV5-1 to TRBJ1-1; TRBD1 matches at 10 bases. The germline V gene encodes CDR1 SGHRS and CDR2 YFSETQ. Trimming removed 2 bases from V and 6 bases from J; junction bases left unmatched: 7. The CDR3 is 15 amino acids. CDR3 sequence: CASSFTTGTGAEAFF. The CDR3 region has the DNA TGCGCCAGCAGCTTTACAACCGGGACAGGGGCTGAAGCTTTCTTT.

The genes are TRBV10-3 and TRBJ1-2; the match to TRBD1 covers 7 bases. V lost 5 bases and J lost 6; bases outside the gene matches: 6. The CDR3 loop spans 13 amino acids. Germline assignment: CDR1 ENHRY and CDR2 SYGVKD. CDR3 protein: CAISTDRDNGYTF. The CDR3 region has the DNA TGTGCCATCAGTACCGACAGGGATAATGGCTACACCTTC.